There are many counts of the clone carrying this TCR beta chain. The template for TCR beta VDJ and CDR3 sequence profiling was genomic DNA. TCRdb fed the reads into MiXCR, producing one record per CDR3 protein. The sample carries about 180,000 distinct CDR3 sequences, over 40% recorded once. These data are taken from a study of CD8+CD57+ T cells in acquired aplastic anemia. V lost 0 bases, J lost 8 bases, and 10 bases lay in between. This CDR3 comprises 12 residues. CDR1 and CDR2 from the germline V gene are SQVTM and ANQGSEA. CD8+CD57+ cell expansion had been shown by flow cytometry in patients chosen for sequencing.

This sequence joins TRBV29-1 and TRBJ1-2, with unresolved D. Sample: sorted CD4+, CD8+, or CD8+CD57+ T cells (not recorded which) from PBMCs. This TCR was sampled from a human donor with aplastic anemia. The DNA for the CDR3 is TGCAGCGTTGAAGAGACGGGATCCGGCTACACCTTC. This encodes CSVEETGSGYTF.